This is a list of T cell receptor beta chains from one sample in a study of cytomegalovirus exposure and HLA in healthy donors. The data were produced by immunoSEQ multiplex PCR, yet TCRdb's version contains in-frame clones alone and is incomplete. The data hold around 200,000 clones, with roughly 82% observed a single time. Sequencing was performed on PBMCs. The source is a girl aged 2 to 9 in good health and CMV-seropositive. Both conserved end residues are part of each CDR3. Size values are once, few and many counts, or a class for expanded clones, and some rows have none.

TRBV6-5	TRBJ1-1	NA	CASRRVNTEAFF
TRBV19	TRBJ1-4	NA	CASSIELLGEELFF
TRBV7-9	TRBJ1-5	NA	CASSLNPRAGLYQPQHF
TRBV7-8	TRBJ2-7	once	CASSLTSTYEQYF
TRBV5-1	TRBJ2-3	NA	CASKPSSTDTQYF
TRBV6-5	TRBJ1-2	NA	CASRHDRVANYGCTF
TRBV14	TRBJ2-1	NA	CASSQVLGYGSYNEQFF
TRBV18	TRBJ2-7	NA	CASSPKFVWPDYEQYF
TRBV5-1	TRBJ2-3	NA	CASSLEGTQGDTQYF
TRBV10-1	TRBJ2-2	NA	CASSEYDSTNTGELFF
TRBV28	TRBJ2-1	NA	CASSFSVQYNEQFF
TRBV15	TRBJ2-7	NA	CATSRGGLGGRSSYEQYF
TRBV11-3	TRBJ2-1	NA	CASSSMTSGLNEQFF
TRBV5-1	TRBJ2-3	NA	CANKHRRGTQYF
TRBV10-3	TRBJ1-6	few	CAISGQDNSPLHF
TRBV27	TRBJ2-7	NA	CAIGQGSYEQYF
TRBV27	TRBJ1-2	NA	CASRLNVMRGYTF
TRBV19	TRBJ1-5	NA	CASSISDRGNQPQHF
TRBV11-2	TRBJ2-7	NA	CASNLAGVGYEQYF
TRBV11-3	TRBJ2-7	few	CASSLDGYSYEQYF
TRBV12-5	TRBJ2-6	NA	CASGLTLTGGYLSGANVLTF
TRBV11-2	TRBJ2-7	NA	CASSRTGYYEQYF
TRBV27	TRBJ1-4	NA	CASSSPGQHNEKLFF
TRBV19	TRBJ2-5	NA	CASSIRAGLETQYF